These T cell receptor beta chains were read from a single sample in a study of cytomegalovirus exposure and HLA in healthy donors. Repertoires were generated with immunoSEQ multiplex PCR, while TCRdb's copy carries only in-frame clones and drops some. The repertoire table contains about 130,000 clones. The specimen was PBMCs. These receptors originate from a woman aged 40 to 50 in good health and CMV-seropositive. The CDR3 runs from the conserved cysteine through the conserved F or W. The order of the fields is CDR3 length, V gene, D gene, J gene, CDR3 protein, CDR3 DNA. D genes are given only for firm matches.

15	TRBV30	-	TRBJ1-1	CAWGTRGEGNTEAFF	TGTGCCTGGGGTACCCGGGGGGAGGGGAATACTGAAGCTTTCTTT
16	TRBV30	TRBD2	TRBJ2-2	CAWTGTSGRLAGELFF	TGTGCCTGGACAGGGACTAGCGGGAGGTTGGCCGGGGAGCTGTTTTTT
18	TRBV7-9	TRBD1	TRBJ2-3	CASSLGYNSDRVTDTQYF	TGTGCCAGCAGCTTAGGATACAACTCGGACAGGGTCACAGATACGCAGTATTTT
14	TRBV5-1	TRBD2	TRBJ2-7	CASSLWTRSPEQYF	TGCGCCAGCAGCTTGTGGACTAGATCACCCGAGCAGTACTTC
14	TRBV28	-	TRBJ2-7	CASSIRVGAYEQYF	TGTGCCAGCAGTATCCGGGTCGGAGCCTACGAGCAGTACTTC
15	TRBV5-1	-	TRBJ2-1	CASHATGNVGNEQFF	TGCGCCAGCCACGCTACAGGGAATGTAGGCAATGAGCAGTTCTTC
15	TRBV7-9	TRBD2	TRBJ2-7	CASSWAGGSSYEQYF	TGTGCCAGCAGTTGGGCGGGCGGGAGCTCCTACGAGCAGTACTTC
17	TRBV28	TRBD2	TRBJ2-7	CASSSSSRTSGPYEQYF	TGTGCCAGCAGTTCCTCCTCCCGGACTAGCGGCCCCTACGAGCAGTACTTC
12	TRBV29-1	TRBD1	TRBJ1-2	CSVYRGAQGYTF	TGCAGCGTTTACCGAGGGGCACAGGGGTACACCTTC
13	TRBV27	TRBD2	TRBJ2-7	CASSRGGSYEQYF	TGTGCCAGCAGTCGGGGGGGCTCCTACGAGCAGTACTTC
15	TRBV7-2	-	TRBJ1-5	CASSLGGRAGQPQHF	TGTGCCAGCAGCTTAGGCGGCAGAGCGGGGCAGCCCCAGCATTTT
13	TRBV2	TRBD1	TRBJ2-7	CASSGQGFYEQYF	TGTGCCAGCAGTGGACAGGGATTCTACGAGCAGTACTTC
17	TRBV15	TRBD2	TRBJ2-5	CATSREGLGRYQETQYF	TGTGCCACCAGCAGAGAGGGGCTCGGGAGGTACCAAGAGACCCAGTACTTC
15	TRBV6-4	TRBD2	TRBJ2-1	CASSAASGKVNEQFF	TGTGCCAGCAGTGCGGCTAGCGGGAAAGTAAATGAGCAGTTCTTC
15	TRBV2	-	TRBJ2-3	CASSESTLSTDTQYF	TGTGCCAGCAGTGAATCGACACTGAGCACAGATACGCAGTATTTT
15	TRBV9	-	TRBJ1-4	CASSVDWAPNEKLFF	TGTGCCAGCAGCGTAGACTGGGCCCCAAATGAAAAACTGTTTTTT
13	TRBV7-7	TRBD1	TRBJ2-5	CASSVDRDETQYF	TGTGCTAGCAGCGTAGACAGGGACGAGACCCAGTACTTC
15	TRBV10-3	TRBD2	TRBJ2-3	CATNLIAGGTDTQYF	TGTGCCACAAATTTAATAGCGGGAGGGACAGATACGCAGTATTTT
16	TRBV6-1	TRBD1	TRBJ1-1	CASSEAHRGRITEAFF	TGTGCCAGCAGTGAAGCGCACAGGGGGCGAATCACTGAAGCTTTCTTT
14	TRBV4-1	-	TRBJ2-7	CASSQGIQGGEQYF	TGCGCCAGCAGCCAGGGGATACAGGGAGGGGAGCAGTACTTC
14	TRBV6-5	-	TRBJ2-2	CASSYRGSTGELFF	TGTGCCAGCAGTTACAGGGGCTCGACCGGGGAGCTGTTTTTT
16	TRBV6-1	-	TRBJ2-7	CASSEALSVSAYEQYF	TGTGCCAGCAGTGAAGCGCTTTCGGTATCTGCCTACGAGCAGTACTTC
15	TRBV5-1	-	TRBJ1-1	CASSLEPGANTEAFF	TGCGCCAGCAGCTTGGAACCAGGGGCGAACACTGAAGCTTTCTTT
16	TRBV7-3	TRBD2	TRBJ2-1	CASSSRTGLADNEQFF	TGTGCCAGCAGCTCCAGAACGGGACTAGCCGACAATGAGCAGTTCTTC
17	TRBV15	TRBD2	TRBJ2-3	CATSRGRERGKTDTQYF	TGTGCCACCAGCAGAGGCCGTGAGCGGGGTAAAACAGATACGCAGTATTTT
12	TRBV5-1	-	TRBJ2-1	CASSLGTTEQFF	TGCGCCAGCAGCTTGGGGACTACCGAGCAGTTCTTC
13	TRBV5-1	-	TRBJ2-2	CASSPGGPGELFF	TGCGCCAGCAGCCCCGGGGGACCCGGGGAGCTGTTTTTT
16	TRBV11-1	TRBD2	TRBJ2-7	CASSLAGTSGAYEQYF	TGTGCCAGCAGCTTAGCGGGGACTAGCGGAGCCTACGAGCAGTACTTC
16	TRBV28	TRBD2	TRBJ2-7	CASSLGPSGTAYEQYF	TGTGCCAGCAGTTTAGGCCCTAGCGGGACAGCCTACGAGCAGTACTTC
14	TRBV5-1	-	TRBJ1-2	CASSSRWGGHGYTF	TGCGCCAGCAGCTCCAGGTGGGGGGGCCATGGCTACACCTTC
15	TRBV9	TRBD2	TRBJ2-3	CASSRKRENWDTQYF	TGTGCCAGCAGCCGAAAGCGGGAGAACTGGGATACGCAGTATTTT
19	TRBV19	TRBD2	TRBJ2-7	CASSPGRTSGLGVSYEQYF	TGTGCCAGTAGCCCCGGGAGGACTAGCGGCCTAGGGGTCTCCTACGAGCAGTACTTC
17	TRBV10-1	-	TRBJ2-3	CASSGPRQGGWTDTQYF	TGCGCCAGCAGTGGGCCCCGACAGGGAGGTTGGACAGATACGCAGTATTTT